Sequencing of this T cell receptor (beta chain) was carried out in a study of vaccination and CD4 T cells after COVID-19. The treatment denotes: roughly ten-day PBMC culture with coronavirus spike peptide pools or control peptides (ViraFEST assay). A word on this clonotype: The target antigen is unknown.

This CDR3 is 12 amino acids long. The germline V gene has CDR1 MNHNS and CDR2 SASEGT. The V gene lost 6 bases and the J gene lost 0 bases, with 3 bases spanning the gap. The Oncomine TCR Beta short-read assay was applied to DNA of cultured CD4+ T cells. MiXCR, run by TCRdb on the PCR reads, gives a single entry per CDR3 protein. The table has around 19,000 distinct CDR3 sequences, roughly 37% seen once; the top ten hold 18%. Source: CD4+ T cells from blood, cultured in vitro, taken before SARS-CoV-2 vaccination. This chain uses TRBV6-1 with TRBJ1-5; D unresolved. This clonotype originated in a human donor who received a COVID-19 vaccine. CDR3 DNA sequence: TGTGCCAGCAGGTATAGCAATCAGCCCCAGCATTTT. Its protein product is CASRYSNQPQHF.